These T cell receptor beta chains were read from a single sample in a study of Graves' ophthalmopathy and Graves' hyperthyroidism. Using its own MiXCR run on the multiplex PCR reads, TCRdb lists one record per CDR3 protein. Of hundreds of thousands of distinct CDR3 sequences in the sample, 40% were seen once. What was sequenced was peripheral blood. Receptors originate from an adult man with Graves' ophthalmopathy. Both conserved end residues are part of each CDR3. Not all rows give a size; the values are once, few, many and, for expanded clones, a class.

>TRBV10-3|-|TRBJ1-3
CACRPWTVSGNTIYF
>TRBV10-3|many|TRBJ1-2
CAISVPGGSGYTF
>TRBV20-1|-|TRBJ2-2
CSASRFPSGRGGELFF
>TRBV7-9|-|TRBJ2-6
CASSSETGANVLTF
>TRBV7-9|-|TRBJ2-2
CASSPLEGETGELFF
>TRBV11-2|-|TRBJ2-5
CASHYETGNQETQYF
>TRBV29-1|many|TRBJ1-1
CSAVGQDQNTEAFF
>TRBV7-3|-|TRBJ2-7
CASSQRVPSYEQYF
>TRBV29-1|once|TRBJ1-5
CSVESDRVGNQPQHF
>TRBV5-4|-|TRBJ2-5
CASSLDRHQETQCF
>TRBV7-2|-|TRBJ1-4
CASSRGLYEKLFF
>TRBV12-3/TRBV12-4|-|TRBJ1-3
CASRVLGGNTIYF
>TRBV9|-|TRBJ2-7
CASSVGTGGGYEQYF
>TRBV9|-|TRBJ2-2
CASSTGLAGGPGELFF
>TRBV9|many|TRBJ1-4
CASSVLAGAEKLFF
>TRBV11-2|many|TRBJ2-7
CASRRGHSSYEQYF
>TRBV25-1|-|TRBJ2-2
CASKLTGFATGELFF
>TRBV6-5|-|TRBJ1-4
CASSYYETSANEKLFF
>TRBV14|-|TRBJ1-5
CASSRQGGGGNQPQHF
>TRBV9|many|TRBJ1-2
CASSVGQGRNYGYTF
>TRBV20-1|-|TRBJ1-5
CSAPEGIGLQPQHF
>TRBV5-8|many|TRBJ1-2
CASSYERGYTF
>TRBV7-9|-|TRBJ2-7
CASSLGVGGFSSYEQYF
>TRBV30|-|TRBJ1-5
CAWSAGEGAGDRPQHF
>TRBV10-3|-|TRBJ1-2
CAISDGGWGYTF
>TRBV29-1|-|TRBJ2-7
CSVVTSGARGEQYF
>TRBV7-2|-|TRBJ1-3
CASSLPAGNTIYF
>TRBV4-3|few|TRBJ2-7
CASSPWGQGYEQYF